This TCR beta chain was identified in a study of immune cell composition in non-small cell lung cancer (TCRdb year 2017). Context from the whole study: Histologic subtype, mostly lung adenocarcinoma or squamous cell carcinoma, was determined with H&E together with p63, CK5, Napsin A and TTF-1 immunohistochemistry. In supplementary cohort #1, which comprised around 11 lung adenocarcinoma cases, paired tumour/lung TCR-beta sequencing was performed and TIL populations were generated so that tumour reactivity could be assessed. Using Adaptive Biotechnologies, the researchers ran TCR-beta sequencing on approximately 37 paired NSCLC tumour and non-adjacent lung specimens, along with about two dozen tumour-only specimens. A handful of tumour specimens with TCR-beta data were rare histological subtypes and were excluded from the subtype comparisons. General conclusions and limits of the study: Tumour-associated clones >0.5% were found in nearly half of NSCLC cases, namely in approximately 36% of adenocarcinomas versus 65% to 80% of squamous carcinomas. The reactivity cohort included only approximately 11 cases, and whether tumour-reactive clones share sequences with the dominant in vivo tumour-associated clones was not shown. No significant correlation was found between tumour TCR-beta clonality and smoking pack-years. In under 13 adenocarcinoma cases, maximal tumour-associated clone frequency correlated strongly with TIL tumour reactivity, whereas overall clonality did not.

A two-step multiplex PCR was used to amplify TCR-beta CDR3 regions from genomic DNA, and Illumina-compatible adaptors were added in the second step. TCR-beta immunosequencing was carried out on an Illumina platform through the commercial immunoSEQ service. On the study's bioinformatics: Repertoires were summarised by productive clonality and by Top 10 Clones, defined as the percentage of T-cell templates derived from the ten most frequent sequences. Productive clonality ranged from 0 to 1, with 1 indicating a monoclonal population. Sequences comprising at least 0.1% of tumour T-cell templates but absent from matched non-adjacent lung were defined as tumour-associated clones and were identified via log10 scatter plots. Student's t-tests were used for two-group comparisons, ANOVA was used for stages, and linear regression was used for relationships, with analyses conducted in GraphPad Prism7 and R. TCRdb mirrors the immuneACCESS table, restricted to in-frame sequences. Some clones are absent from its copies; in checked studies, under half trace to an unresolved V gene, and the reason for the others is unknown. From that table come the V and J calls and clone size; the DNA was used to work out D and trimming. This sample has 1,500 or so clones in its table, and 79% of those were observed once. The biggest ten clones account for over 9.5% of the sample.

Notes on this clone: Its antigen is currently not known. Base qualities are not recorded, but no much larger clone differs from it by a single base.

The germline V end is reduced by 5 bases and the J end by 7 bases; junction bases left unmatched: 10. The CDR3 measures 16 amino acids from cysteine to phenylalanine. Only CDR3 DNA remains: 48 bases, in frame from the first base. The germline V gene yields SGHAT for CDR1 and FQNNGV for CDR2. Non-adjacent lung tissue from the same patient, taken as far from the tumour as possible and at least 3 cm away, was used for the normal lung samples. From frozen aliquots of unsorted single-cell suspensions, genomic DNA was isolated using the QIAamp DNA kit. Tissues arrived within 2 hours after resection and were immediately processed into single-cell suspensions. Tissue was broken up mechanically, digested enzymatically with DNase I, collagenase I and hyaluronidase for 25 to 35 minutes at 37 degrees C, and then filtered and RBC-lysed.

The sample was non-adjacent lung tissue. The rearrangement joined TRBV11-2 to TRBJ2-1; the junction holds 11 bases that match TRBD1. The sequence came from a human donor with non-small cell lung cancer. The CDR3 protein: CASSLSSGTGGNEQFF. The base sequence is TGTGCCAGCAGCCTCTCATCCGGGACAGGGGGGAATGAGCAGTTCTTC.